Here is one T cell receptor (beta chain) with its context. The data belong to a study of CD8 T cells in Susac syndrome. Germline lookup yields CDR1 MNHEY and CDR2 SMNVEV (reference sequence). This CDR3 contains 13 residues. V was clipped by 3 bases and J by 5 bases, with 8 bases between them. Reverse transcription of about 0.5 to 1 ug RNA used random hexamers. It was immunoSEQ multiplex PCR that amplified TCR beta CDR3 across 54 Vbeta and 13 Jbeta. TCRdb itself ran the immunoSEQ multiplex PCR reads through MiXCR, one entry per CDR3 protein. The profile covers 150,000 to 200,000 distinct CDR3 sequences, with about 95% appearing a single time and about 0.15% taken by the ten largest.

The sequenced sample consisted of CD8+ T cells from PBMCs. The source is a human donor with Susac syndrome. V usage is TRBV27 and J usage is TRBJ2-1; the D is unclear. This CDR3 reads CASSFRGHNEQFF. CDR3 sequence (DNA): TGTGCCAGCAGTTTTCGTGGGCACAATGAGCAGTTCTTC.